Listed here are 3 T cell receptor beta chains from one sample, sequenced in a study of blood T cell repertoires in COVID-19. Produced via immunoSEQ multiplex PCR; TCRdb's table is partial and in-frame only. Found here are approximately 200,000 clones, roughly 83% of them singletons; the top ten hold over 7.5%. Material for sequencing was PBMCs or T cells enriched from blood (not recorded which). The receptors shown here come from a woman under 40 who had recovered from COVID-19.

The chain couples TRBV7-9 to TRBJ1-6, with D possibly matching TRBD1 (6 bases). The CDR3 has 16 residues. The V end lost 4 bases, the J end lost 0 bases, and 10 bases lay between the germline ends. Germline V gives CDR1 SEHNR, CDR2 FQNEAQ (reference sequence). The CDR3 DNA sequence: TGTGCCAGCAGCTCCGGACAGAGCTCCTATAATTCACCCCTCCACTTT. This codes for CASSSGQSSYNSPLHF.

This sequence joins TRBV19 and TRBJ1-2; perhaps TRBD1 as D (6 bases). The CDR3 sequence is 12 residues long. Trimming took off 6 bases at V and 4 bases at J, with 9 bases between the two ends. From germline, CDR1 is LNHDA and CDR2 SQIVND (reference sequence). In nucleotides, the CDR3 is TGTGCCAGTAGCGGACAGACCTATGGCTACACCTTC. Translated: CASSGQTYGYTF. Variable domain in full (rest from reference TRBV19 and TRBJ1-2): DGGITQSPKYLFRKEGQNVTLSCEQNLNHDAMYWYRQDPGQGLRLIYYSQIVNDFQKGDIAEGYSVSREKKESFPLTVTSAQKNPTAFYLCASSGQTYGYTFGSGTRLTVV.

This clone has at least ten counts. J is TRBJ2-7 and V is TRBV6-1; perhaps TRBD2 as D (6 bases). The V and J ends lost 0 bases and 4 bases respectively, with 10 bases between them. Germline V gene sequence: CDR1 MNHNS, CDR2 SASEGT. The length of the CDR3 is 14 residues. CDR3 loop: CASSEATSRYEQYF. The CDR3 nucleotides are TGTGCCAGCAGTGAAGCGACTAGTAGGTACGAGCAGTACTTC.